This TCR beta chain was identified in a study of cytomegalovirus exposure and HLA in healthy donors. Points from the study as a whole: Cytomegalovirus association was assigned to under 200 TCR beta chains.

Germline V CDR1 and CDR2: MNHEY, SVGAGI. The CDR3 extends over 14 amino acids. V lost 0 bases, J lost 5 bases, and 10 bases lay in between. On this clone itself: Antigen: not known.

Primers for the PCR totalled 60 Vbeta and 13 Jbeta. Profiled with immunoSEQ multiplex PCR; TCRdb holds only in-frame clones, not every one. The top ten clones hold 5.5% to 6% of a sample with 100,000 to 150,000 clones, 75% to 85% of them seen once. Sequenced input: PBMCs. The sequence was obtained from a middle-aged woman in good health and CMV-seropositive. This chain links TRBV6-5 with TRBJ1-1; D ambiguous. CDR3 region: CASSYSLGETEAFF. The CDR3 DNA is TGTGCCAGCAGTTACTCCCTTGGGGAGACTGAAGCTTTCTTT.